The TCR beta chain under discussion was sequenced for a study of blood T cell repertoires in COVID-19. Study details: Samples came from the United States, Italy and Spain, spanning acute and convalescent COVID-19. PBMCs, B-cell-depleted T cells, or T cells provided the cDNA or gDNA that made up the material.

Those enrolled in Seattle joined during active infection and were followed longitudinally afterward. How the authors handled the data: It was from reference gene primer amplification that nucleated cell counts were estimated. Assay: immunoSEQ multiplex PCR; the TCRdb copy retains only in-frame clones and omits some. V and J calls and clone size are those listed in that table; D and trimming were worked out from the DNA. This table has about 71,000 clones, 83% appearing once. In germline, CDR1 is SQVTM, CDR2 ANQGSEA. The CDR3 contains 12 residues. J gave up 6 bases and V 7 bases, and 7 bases lay outside the gene matches.

V is TRBV29-1 and J is TRBJ2-3, with TRBD2 matching 7 bases. This TCR came from a man aged 30 to 45 with COVID-19, enrolled during active disease. The sample taken for sequencing was peripheral blood. CDR3 sequence: CSAGSGTDTQYF. The CDR3, as DNA: TGCAGCGCCGGGAGCGGGACGGATACGCAGTATTTT.